Below, 9 T cell receptor beta chains from the same sample are listed, as sequenced in a study of control samples from healthy donors and cancer patients. Assay: immunoSEQ multiplex PCR; the TCRdb copy retains only in-frame clones and omits some. The sample holds about 130,000 clones, just under 95% seen once. Sequencing input: blood. Receptors originate from a man between 18 and 29 years old in good health.

The chain couples TRBV29-1 to TRBJ1-5; 7 bases match TRBD1. The V gene's germline CDR1 is SQVTM and CDR2 ANQGSEA. Trimming at V came to 3 bases and at J to 5 bases, leaving 13 bases not matched to a gene. This CDR3 has 16 amino acids. In nucleotides, the CDR3 is TGCAGCGTTGAGACCCTGACAGGGATTGTGGATCAGCCCCAGCATTTT. Its protein product is CSVETLTGIVDQPQHF.

This chain joins TRBV11-2 and TRBJ2-4; 9 nucleotides agree with TRBD1. V was pared by 0 bases and J by 7 bases, with 7 bases of the junction left unmatched. The CDR3 is 16 residues long. CDR1 SGHAT and CDR2 FQNNGV come from the germline V gene. The CDR3 sequence: CASSLDRGQGKNIQYF. CDR3 bases: TGTGCCAGCAGCTTAGACCGCGGACAGGGGAAGAACATTCAGTACTTC.

The sample holds one count of this clone. The chain links TRBV18 to TRBJ1-2; 7 nucleotides agree with TRBD1. The CDR3 runs to 15 residues. Losses at the gene ends were 3 bases for V and 5 bases for J; bases not matched to a gene: 9. Germline V CDR1 and CDR2: KGHSH, LQKENI. DNA of the CDR3: TGTGCCAGCTCACCTTGGGACAGTAGAGGTTATGGCTACACCTTC. Encoded protein: CASSPWDSRGYGYTF.

The chain couples TRBV27 to TRBJ1-6; D is unresolved. Germline lookup yields CDR1 MNHEY and CDR2 SMNVEV (reference sequence). This CDR3 has 15 amino acids. V lost 1 base and J 10 bases, leaving 14 bases between the germline ends. CDR3 DNA: TGTGCCAGCAGTTTATTCCGGGGAGGAAGGTCACCCCTCCACTTT. Amino acids: CASSLFRGGRSPLHF.

The chain couples TRBV7-2 to TRBJ2-5, with D possibly matching TRBD1 (6 bases). Germline lookup yields CDR1 SGHTA and CDR2 FQGNSA. The CDR3 sequence is 13 residues long. Trimming removed 4 bases from V and 2 bases from J, with 8 bases in between. CDR3 sequence reads: CASSYRVQETQYF. CDR3 DNA: TGTGCCAGCAGCTACAGGGTTCAAGAGACCCAGTACTTC.

The gene calls are TRBV15 and TRBJ2-6; maybe TRBD2 (6 bases). The CDR3 length is 17 residues. Germline-derived CDR1 and CDR2 are LNHNV and YYDKDF (reference sequence). Trimming took off 0 bases at V and 1 base at J, with 10 bases between the two ends. The CDR3 is CATSRDYGGSGANVLTF. Here the CDR3 DNA reads TGTGCCACCAGCAGAGATTATGGGGGGTCTGGGGCCAACGTCCTGACTTTC.

This clone was observed a single time. The V gene is TRBV19, the J gene TRBJ2-7; D gene unclear. This CDR3 is 21 amino acids long. The germline V gene has CDR1 LNHDA and CDR2 SQIVND (reference sequence). Deletions cut 0 bases from V and 2 bases from J, with 29 bases between. CDR3 sequence: CASSIETYCRARNPPTYEQYF. The CDR3 DNA reads as TGTGCCAGTAGTATAGAAACATATTGTAGGGCCCGGAACCCCCCGACCTACGAGCAGTACTTC.

This chain connects TRBV29-1 to TRBJ1-1; TRBD1 is a possible D gene (6 bases). This CDR3 comprises 13 residues. Looked up from germline, CDR1 is SQVTM and CDR2 is ANQGSEA. Trimming removed 5 bases at V and 1 base at J, with 11 bases between. As DNA, the CDR3 is TGCAGCGTTACGGACAGCGCGAACACTGAAGCTTTCTTT. Amino acids: CSVTDSANTEAFF.

The J gene is TRBJ2-1, the V gene TRBV5-1, with TRBD2 matching 8 bases. In germline, CDR1 is SGHRS, CDR2 YFSETQ. The CDR3 covers 13 residues. Trimming cost V 6 bases and J 4 bases; bases outside gene matches: 3. This CDR3 is CASTRGGYNEQFF. The DNA for the CDR3 is TGCGCCAGCACCCGGGGGGGATACAATGAGCAGTTCTTC.